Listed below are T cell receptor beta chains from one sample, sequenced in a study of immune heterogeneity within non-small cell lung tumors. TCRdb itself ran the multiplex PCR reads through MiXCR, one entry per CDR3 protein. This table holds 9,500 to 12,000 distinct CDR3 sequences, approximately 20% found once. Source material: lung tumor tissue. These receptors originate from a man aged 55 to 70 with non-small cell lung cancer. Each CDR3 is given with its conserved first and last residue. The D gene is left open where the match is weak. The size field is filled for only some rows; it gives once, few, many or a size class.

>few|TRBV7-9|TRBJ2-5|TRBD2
CASSPPPGLAGVIETQYF
TGTGCCAGCAGCCCTCCCCCGGGACTAGCGGGAGTTATTGAGACCCAGTACTTC
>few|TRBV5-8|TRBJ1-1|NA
CASSFQVNTEAFF
TGTGCCAGCAGCTTTCAGGTGAACACTGAAGCTTTCTTT
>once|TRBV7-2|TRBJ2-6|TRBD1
CASSRNTGGTGANVLTF
TGTGCCAGCAGTCGAAATACAGGGGGGACTGGGGCCAACGTCCTGACTTTC
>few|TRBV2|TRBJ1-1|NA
CAGVVMNTEAFF
TGTGCCGGGGTAGTAATGAACACTGAAGCTTTCTTT
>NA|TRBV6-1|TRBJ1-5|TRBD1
CASSGGTEGQPQHF
TGTGCCAGCAGTGGGGGGACAGAGGGGCAGCCCCAGCATTTT
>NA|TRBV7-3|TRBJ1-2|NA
CASSSLPGGGYTF
TGTGCCAGCAGCTCCCTCCCTGGAGGTGGCTACACCTTC
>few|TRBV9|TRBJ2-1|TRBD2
CASSAASGRGEQFF
TGTGCCAGCAGCGCCGCTAGCGGGAGGGGTGAGCAGTTCTTC
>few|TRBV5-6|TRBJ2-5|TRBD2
CASSLGLAATQETQYF
TGTGCCAGCAGCTTGGGACTAGCGGCCACCCAAGAGACCCAGTACTTC
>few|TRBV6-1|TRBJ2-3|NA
CASSETADTQYF
TGTGCCAGCAGTGAGACTGCAGATACGCAGTATTTT
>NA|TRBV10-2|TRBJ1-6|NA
CASRDTGTNSPLHF
TGCGCCAGCAGGGACACAGGGACTAATTCACCCCTCCACTTT
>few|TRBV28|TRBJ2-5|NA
CASKTQTETQYF
TGTGCCAGCAAAACCCAAACGGAGACCCAGTACTTC
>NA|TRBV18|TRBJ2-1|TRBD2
CASSPSSGRAYNEQFF
TGTGCCAGCTCACCGTCTAGCGGGAGGGCCTACAATGAGCAGTTCTTC
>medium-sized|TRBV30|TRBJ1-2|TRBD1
CAWSYGTAGGYTF
TGTGCCTGGAGTTACGGGACAGCCGGTGGCTACACCTTC
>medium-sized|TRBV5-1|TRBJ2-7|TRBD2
CASSSGSSGSSAYEQYF
TGCGCCAGCAGCTCGGGTTCTAGCGGGAGTAGCGCCTACGAGCAGTACTTC